The rows below give T cell receptor beta chains drawn from one sample of a study of cytomegalovirus exposure and HLA in healthy donors. Only in-frame clones appear in the TCRdb table, and some are missing; sequencing was by immunoSEQ multiplex PCR. Of roughly 120,000 clones in the sample, around three quarters were seen once. Sample: PBMCs. Source of these receptors: a man between 25 and 39 years old in good health and CMV-seropositive. Both conserved end residues are part of each CDR3. Fields, in order: J gene, clone size, V gene, D gene, CDR3 DNA, CDR3 protein. D genes are given only for firm matches. Some rows mark clone size as missing; the rest say once, few, many or name a class of expanded clone.

J: TRBJ1-1
size: once
V: TRBV27
D: NA
DNA: TGTGCCAGCAGCCCCGTCGAGGGGAACACTGAAGCTTTCTTT
CDR3: CASSPVEGNTEAFF

J: TRBJ2-5
size: NA
V: TRBV7-9
D: TRBD1
DNA: TGTGCCAGCAGCTTGACAGGGGGTGAGGCAAAGACCCAGTACTTC
CDR3: CASSLTGGEAKTQYF

J: TRBJ1-2
size: once
V: TRBV9
D: NA
DNA: TGTGCCAGCAGCGGGACCTCAGGGAATTGGGGCTACACCTTC
CDR3: CASSGTSGNWGYTF

J: TRBJ2-2
size: NA
V: TRBV5-1
D: NA
DNA: TGCGCCAGCAGCTCACAGGGTGGCACCGGGGAGCTGTTTTTT
CDR3: CASSSQGGTGELFF

J: TRBJ1-3
size: NA
V: TRBV19
D: NA
DNA: TGTGCCAGTAGTATGCGGGATGTCGGGGAGGCTGCTGGAAACACCATATATTTT
CDR3: CASSMRDVGEAAGNTIYF

J: TRBJ2-5
size: NA
V: TRBV28
D: TRBD2
DNA: TGTGCCAGCAGTTATACTAGCGGTCAAGAGACCCAGTACTTC
CDR3: CASSYTSGQETQYF

J: TRBJ2-3
size: NA
V: TRBV28
D: NA
DNA: TGTGCCAGCACATCCCCAGATACGCAGTATTTT
CDR3: CASTSPDTQYF

J: TRBJ2-3
size: few
V: TRBV7-9
D: TRBD2
DNA: TGTTCCAGCAGCTTAACCGGGTGGCGGGGGAACACAGATACGCAGTATTTT
CDR3: CSSSLTGWRGNTDTQYF

J: TRBJ2-1
size: NA
V: TRBV25-1
D: TRBD2
DNA: TGTGCCAGCAGACCCGCATTAACCAGCGGGGGGGCTGGGGAGCAGTTCTTC
CDR3: CASRPALTSGGAGEQFF

J: TRBJ2-5
size: NA
V: TRBV9
D: TRBD2
DNA: TGTGCCAGCAGCGTGAGTAGCGGGGGCCGTGCGTCCCAGTACTTC
CDR3: CASSVSSGGRASQYF

J: TRBJ2-7
size: NA
V: TRBV9
D: NA
DNA: TGTGCCAGCAGCGCCACCGGGTCTGTCTACGAGCAGTACTTC
CDR3: CASSATGSVYEQYF

J: TRBJ2-1
size: NA
V: TRBV10-2
D: NA
DNA: TGCGCCAGCAACCAGTTCGCCTACAATGAGCAGTTCTTC
CDR3: CASNQFAYNEQFF

J: TRBJ2-2
size: NA
V: TRBV9
D: TRBD2
DNA: TGTGCCAGCAGTCGAGGGGTGGTAGCGGGAGCCGGGGAGCTGTTTTTT
CDR3: CASSRGVVAGAGELFF

J: TRBJ1-1
size: NA
V: TRBV30
D: TRBD1
DNA: TGTGCCTGGAGTACGGGGCAGGGGGCTGAAGCTTTCTTT
CDR3: CAWSTGQGAEAFF

J: TRBJ2-7
size: NA
V: TRBV11-3
D: TRBD1
DNA: TGTGCCAGCAGCCCCGGGACAGGGATCTACGAGCAGTACTTC
CDR3: CASSPGTGIYEQYF

J: TRBJ2-7
size: NA
V: TRBV6-5
D: NA
DNA: TGTGCCAGCAGTTACTCGTCTCCTAGCTACGAGCAGTACTTC
CDR3: CASSYSSPSYEQYF

J: TRBJ2-1
size: NA
V: TRBV30
D: NA
DNA: TGTGTCTGGGGATCCGCAGGGCGGGACTACAATGAGCAGTTCTTC
CDR3: CVWGSAGRDYNEQFF

J: TRBJ2-1
size: few
V: TRBV2
D: NA
DNA: TGTGCCAGCAGACACAGGGACGCTGAGCAGTTCTTC
CDR3: CASRHRDAEQFF

J: TRBJ1-2
size: NA
V: TRBV11-2
D: NA
DNA: TGTGCCAGCAGCTTATACGGGAATGGCTACACCTTC
CDR3: CASSLYGNGYTF

J: TRBJ1-1
size: NA
V: TRBV7-2
D: TRBD1
DNA: TGTGCCAGCAGCGCCCAGGGGGTTCTGAACACTGAAGCTTTCTTT
CDR3: CASSAQGVLNTEAFF

J: TRBJ2-4
size: NA
V: TRBV4-3
D: NA
DNA: TGCGCCAGCAGCCGAGACAGGGCGGGGATAGCCAAAAACATTCAGTACTTC
CDR3: CASSRDRAGIAKNIQYF

J: TRBJ2-2
size: NA
V: TRBV5-1
D: NA
DNA: TGCGCCAGCAGCCCCCTGGAACAGGTCCCCACCGGGGAGCTGTTTTTT
CDR3: CASSPLEQVPTGELFF

J: TRBJ2-5
size: NA
V: TRBV11-1
D: TRBD2
DNA: TGTGCCAGCAGCTTAGCCGGGGCGCTAGCGGAAAAACAGTACTTC
CDR3: CASSLAGALAEKQYF

J: TRBJ1-1
size: NA
V: TRBV7-9
D: NA
DNA: TGTGCCAGCTGGGGAGGGGGTCGGACTGAAGCTTTCTTT
CDR3: CASWGGGRTEAFF

J: TRBJ2-5
size: NA
V: TRBV19
D: TRBD1
DNA: TGTGCCAGTAGCAGGGACAGGGGGTCGGGATCAGAGACCCAGTACTTC
CDR3: CASSRDRGSGSETQYF

J: TRBJ2-1
size: NA
V: TRBV7-9
D: NA
DNA: TGTGCCAGCAGCTTTACGAGCTCCTACAATGAGCAGTTCTTC
CDR3: CASSFTSSYNEQFF

J: TRBJ1-6
size: NA
V: TRBV21-1
D: NA
DNA: TGTGCCAGCTTTCCTGGGGACACAGGGGCACCCCTCCACTTT
CDR3: CASFPGDTGAPLHF

J: TRBJ2-7
size: NA
V: TRBV7-6
D: TRBD2
DNA: TGTGCCAGCAGCCTTCTTCTAGCGGCGTCTCCCCACGAGCAGTACTTC
CDR3: CASSLLLAASPHEQYF

J: TRBJ1-4
size: NA
V: TRBV7-2
D: NA
DNA: TGTGCCAGCAGCTTGCAGGGGACAACTAATGAAAAACTGTTTTTT
CDR3: CASSLQGTTNEKLFF

J: TRBJ2-3
size: NA
V: TRBV5-1
D: TRBD2
DNA: TGCGCCAGCAGCTTGAGCGGGGGGATAGATACGCAGTATTTT
CDR3: CASSLSGGIDTQYF